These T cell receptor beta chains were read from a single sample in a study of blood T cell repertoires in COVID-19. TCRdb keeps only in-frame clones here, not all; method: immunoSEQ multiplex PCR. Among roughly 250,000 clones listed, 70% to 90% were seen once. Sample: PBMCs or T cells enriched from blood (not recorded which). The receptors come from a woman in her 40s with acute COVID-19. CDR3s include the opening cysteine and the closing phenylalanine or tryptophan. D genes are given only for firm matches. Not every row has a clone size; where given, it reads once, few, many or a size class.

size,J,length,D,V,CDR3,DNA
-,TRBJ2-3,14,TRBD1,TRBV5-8,CASSPGQGEDTQYF,TGTGCCAGCAGCCCGGGACAGGGTGAAGATACGCAGTATTTT
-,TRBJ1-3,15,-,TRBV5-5,CASSLSQGSGNTIYF,TGTGCCAGCAGCTTGAGTCAGGGCTCTGGAAACACCATATATTTT
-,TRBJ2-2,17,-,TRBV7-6,CASSRYSDRIGTGELFF,TGTGCCAGCAGCCGATACTCGGACAGAATTGGCACCGGGGAGCTGTTTTTT
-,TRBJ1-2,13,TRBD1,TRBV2,CASSGTGSSGYTF,TGTGCCAGCAGTGGGACAGGGAGTAGTGGCTACACCTTC
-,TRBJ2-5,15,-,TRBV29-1,CSVSRGGTSQETQYF,TGCAGCGTCTCTCGTGGCGGGACGAGCCAAGAGACCCAGTACTTC
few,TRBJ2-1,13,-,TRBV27,CASTGDIYNEQFF,TGTGCCAGCACCGGGGATATTTACAATGAGCAGTTCTTC
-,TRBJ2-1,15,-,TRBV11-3,CASSPRRSSYNEQFF,TGTGCCAGCAGTCCTAGGCGGAGCTCCTACAATGAGCAGTTCTTC
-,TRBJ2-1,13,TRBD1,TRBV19,CASSTIHRGEQFF,TGTGCCAGTAGTACCATCCACAGGGGTGAGCAGTTCTTC
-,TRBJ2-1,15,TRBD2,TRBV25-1,CASRAIAGADNEQFF,TGTGCCAGCAGGGCAATAGCGGGGGCAGACAATGAGCAGTTCTTC
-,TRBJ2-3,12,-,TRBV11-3,CASSPRPDTQYF,TGTGCCAGCAGCCCCCGTCCAGATACGCAGTATTTT
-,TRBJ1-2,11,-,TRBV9,CASSGRWGYTF,TGTGCCAGCAGCGGTAGATGGGGCTACACCTTC
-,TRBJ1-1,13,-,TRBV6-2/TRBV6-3,CASSFLSAAEAFF,TGTGCCAGCAGTTTTCTATCGGCGGCTGAAGCTTTCTTT
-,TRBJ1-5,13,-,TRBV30,CALQVDSNQPQHF,TGTGCCTTACAGGTGGATAGCAATCAGCCCCAGCATTTT
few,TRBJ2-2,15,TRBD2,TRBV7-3,CASSLSGTSAGELFF,TGTGCCAGCAGCTTATCCGGGACTAGTGCCGGGGAGCTGTTTTTT
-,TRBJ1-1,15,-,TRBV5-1,CASSLEGLLNTEAFF,TGCGCCAGCAGCTTGGAGGGACTTTTGAACACTGAAGCTTTCTTT
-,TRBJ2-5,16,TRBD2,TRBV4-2,CASSQDNVAGQETQYF,TGTGCCAGCAGCCAAGATAATGTAGCGGGCCAAGAGACCCAGTACTTC
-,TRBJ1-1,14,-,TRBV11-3,CASSLGGPETEAFF,TGTGCCAGCAGCTTAGGCGGCCCGGAGACTGAAGCTTTCTTT
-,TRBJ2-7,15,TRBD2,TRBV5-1,CASSGNSGSSYEQYF,TGCGCCAGCAGCGGGAATAGCGGGAGCTCCTACGAGCAGTACTTC
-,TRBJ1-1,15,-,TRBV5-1,CASSLEQGGLTEAFF,TGCGCCAGCAGCTTGGAGCAGGGAGGGCTCACTGAAGCTTTCTTT
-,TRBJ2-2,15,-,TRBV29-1,CSVWRGDLNTGELFF,TGCAGCGTTTGGCGGGGAGATCTAAACACCGGGGAGCTGTTTTTT
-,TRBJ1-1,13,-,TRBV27,CASNGRWLIVAFF,TGTGCCAGCAATGGGAGGTGGTTGATCGTAGCTTTCTTT
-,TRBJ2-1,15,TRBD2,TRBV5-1,CASSLVAGGVNEQFF,TGCGCCAGCAGCTTGGTAGCGGGAGGTGTCAATGAGCAGTTCTTC
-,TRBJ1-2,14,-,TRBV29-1,CSVEEPGFGYGYTF,TGCAGCGTTGAAGAGCCCGGGTTTGGCTATGGCTACACCTTC
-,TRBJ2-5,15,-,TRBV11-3,CASSSRTDNPKTQYF,TGTGCCAGCAGCTCAAGGACAGATAATCCGAAGACCCAGTACTTC
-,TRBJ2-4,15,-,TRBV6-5,CASSLAAAAKNIQYF,TGTGCCAGCAGTTTGGCCGCCGCAGCCAAAAACATTCAGTACTTC
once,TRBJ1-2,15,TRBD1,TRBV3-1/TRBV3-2,CASSQADRERYGYTF,TGTGCCAGCAGCCAGGCGGACAGGGAAAGGTATGGCTACACCTTC
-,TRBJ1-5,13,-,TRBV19,CASSSQGNGAQHF,TGTGCCAGTAGTTCACAGGGAAATGGGGCCCAGCATTTT
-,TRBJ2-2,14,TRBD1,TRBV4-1,CASSLGQVAGELFF,TGCGCCAGCAGCCTGGGACAGGTGGCCGGGGAGCTGTTTTTT
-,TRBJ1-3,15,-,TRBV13,CASSLQGISGNTIYF,TGTGCCAGCAGCCTCCAGGGGATCTCTGGAAACACCATATATTTT
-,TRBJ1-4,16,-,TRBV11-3,CASSLGRVATNEKLFF,TGTGCCAGCAGCCTGGGGAGGGTCGCAACTAATGAAAAACTGTTTTTT
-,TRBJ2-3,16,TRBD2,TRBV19,CASSIGREEGTDTQYF,TGTGCCAGTAGTATAGGACGGGAGGAAGGCACAGATACGCAGTATTTT
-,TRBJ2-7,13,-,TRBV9,CASSVSLGVEQYF,TGTGCCAGCAGCGTTAGTCTAGGGGTCGAGCAGTACTTC
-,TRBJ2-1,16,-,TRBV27,CASSFEGDVTYNEQFF,TGTGCCAGCAGTTTTGAGGGGGACGTAACCTACAATGAGCAGTTCTTC
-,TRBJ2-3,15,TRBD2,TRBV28,CASSFSAGGTDTQYF,TGTGCCAGCAGTTTTTCAGCGGGGGGAACAGATACGCAGTATTTT
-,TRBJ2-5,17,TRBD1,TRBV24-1,CATSDASGTGGGETQYF,TGTGCCACCAGTGATGCGTCCGGGACAGGGGGGGGAGAGACCCAGTACTTC
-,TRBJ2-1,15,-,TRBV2,CASRVTLSRYNEQFF,TGTGCCAGCAGGGTGACCCTTAGCCGCTACAATGAGCAGTTCTTC
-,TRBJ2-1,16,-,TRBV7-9,CASSLDPRRAYNEQFF,TGTGCCAGCAGCTTAGACCCCCGGCGGGCTTACAATGAGCAGTTCTTC
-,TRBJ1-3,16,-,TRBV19,CASSPWTLVSGNTIYF,TGTGCCAGTAGTCCCTGGACTCTCGTCTCTGGAAACACCATATATTTT
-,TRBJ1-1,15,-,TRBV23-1,CASSQSINKNTEAFF,TGCGCCAGCAGTCAATCGATAAACAAGAACACTGAAGCTTTCTTT
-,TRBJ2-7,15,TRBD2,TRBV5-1,CASSSGPGTTYEQYF,TGCGCCAGCAGCTCGGGCCCCGGGACTACCTACGAGCAGTACTTC
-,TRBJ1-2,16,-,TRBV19,CASSIEAGLQSYGYTF,TGTGCCAGTAGTATAGAGGCAGGACTACAGAGCTATGGCTACACCTTC
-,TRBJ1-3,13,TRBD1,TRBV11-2,CASRTGGGNTIYF,TGTGCCAGCAGGACAGGGGGAGGAAACACCATATATTTT
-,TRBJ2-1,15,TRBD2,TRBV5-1,CASTHSGSGYNEQFF,TGCGCCAGCACACATAGCGGGAGTGGCTACAATGAGCAGTTCTTC
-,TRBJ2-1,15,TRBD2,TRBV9,CASAAGGQTYNEQFF,TGTGCCAGCGCGGCGGGAGGGCAGACCTACAATGAGCAGTTCTTC
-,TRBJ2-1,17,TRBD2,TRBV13,CASSLGLAGSSYNEQFF,TGTGCCAGCAGCTTAGGGCTAGCGGGGAGCTCCTACAATGAGCAGTTCTTC
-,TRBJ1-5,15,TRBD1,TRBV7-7,CASSRGGHSNQPQHF,TGTGCTAGCAGCCGAGGGGGCCATAGCAATCAGCCCCAGCATTTT